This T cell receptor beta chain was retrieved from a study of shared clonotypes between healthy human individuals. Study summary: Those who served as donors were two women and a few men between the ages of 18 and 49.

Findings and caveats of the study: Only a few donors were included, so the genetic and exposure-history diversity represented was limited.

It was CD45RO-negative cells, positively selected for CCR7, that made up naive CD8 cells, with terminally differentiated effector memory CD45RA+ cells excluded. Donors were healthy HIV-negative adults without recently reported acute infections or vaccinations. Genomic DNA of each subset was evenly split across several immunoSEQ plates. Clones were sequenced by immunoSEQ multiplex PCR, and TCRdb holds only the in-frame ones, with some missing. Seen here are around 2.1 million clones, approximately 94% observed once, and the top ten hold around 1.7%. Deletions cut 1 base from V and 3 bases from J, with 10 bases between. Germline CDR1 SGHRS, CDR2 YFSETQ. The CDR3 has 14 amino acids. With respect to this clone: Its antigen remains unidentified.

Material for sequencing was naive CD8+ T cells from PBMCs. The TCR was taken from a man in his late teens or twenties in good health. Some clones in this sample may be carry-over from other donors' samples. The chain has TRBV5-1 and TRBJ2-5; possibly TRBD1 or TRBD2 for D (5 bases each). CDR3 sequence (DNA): TGCGCCAGCAGCTTGTTGCAGGGAGAAGAGACCCAGTACTTC. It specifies CASSLLQGEETQYF.